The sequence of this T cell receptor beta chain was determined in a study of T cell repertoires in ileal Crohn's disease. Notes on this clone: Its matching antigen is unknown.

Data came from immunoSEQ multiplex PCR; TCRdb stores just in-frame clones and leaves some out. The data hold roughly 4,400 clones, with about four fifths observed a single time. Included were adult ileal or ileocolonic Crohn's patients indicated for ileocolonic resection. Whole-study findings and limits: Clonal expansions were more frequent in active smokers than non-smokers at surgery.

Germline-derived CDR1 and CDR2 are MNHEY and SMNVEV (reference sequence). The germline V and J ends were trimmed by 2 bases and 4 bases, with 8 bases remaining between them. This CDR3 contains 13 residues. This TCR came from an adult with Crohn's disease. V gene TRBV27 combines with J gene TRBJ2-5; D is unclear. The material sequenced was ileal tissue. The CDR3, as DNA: TGTGCCAGCAGTTTAAACCCCGGAGAGACCCAGTACTTC. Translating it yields CASSLNPGETQYF.